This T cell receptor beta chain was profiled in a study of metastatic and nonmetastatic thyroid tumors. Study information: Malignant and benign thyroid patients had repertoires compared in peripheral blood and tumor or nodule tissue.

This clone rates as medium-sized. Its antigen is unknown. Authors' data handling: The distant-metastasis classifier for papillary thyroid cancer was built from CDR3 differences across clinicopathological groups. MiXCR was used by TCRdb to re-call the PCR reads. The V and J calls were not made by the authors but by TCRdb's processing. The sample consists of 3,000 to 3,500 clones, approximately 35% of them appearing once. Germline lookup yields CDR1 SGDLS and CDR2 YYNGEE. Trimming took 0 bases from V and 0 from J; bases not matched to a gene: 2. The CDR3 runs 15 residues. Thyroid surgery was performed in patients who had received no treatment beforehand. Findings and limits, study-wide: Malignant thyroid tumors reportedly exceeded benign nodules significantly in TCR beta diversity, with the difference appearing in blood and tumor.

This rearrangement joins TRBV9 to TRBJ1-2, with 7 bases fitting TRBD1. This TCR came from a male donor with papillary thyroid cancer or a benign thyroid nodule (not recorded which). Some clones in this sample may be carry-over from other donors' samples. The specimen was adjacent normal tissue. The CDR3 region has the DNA TGTGCCAGCAGCGTAGATGGGACAGCTAACTATGGCTACACCTTC. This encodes CASSVDGTANYGYTF.